Each of the 30 T cell receptor beta chains below was sequenced from the same sample in a study of CD8 T cell repertoires and HIV-1 epitope variants. Antigens for these TCRs are unknown. Method: immunoSEQ multiplex PCR; TCRdb's copy keeps in-frame clones and lacks some. The table has 5,000 to 6,500 clones, around 70% seen once. The sample taken for sequencing was cultured CD8+ T cells derived from PBMCs. These receptors were collected from a male donor with HIV.

This chain links TRBV28 with TRBJ1-2; D is ambiguous. Trimming left V 5 bases short and J 8 bases short, with 12 bases between. In germline, CDR1 is MDHEN, CDR2 SYDVKM. This CDR3 spans 12 amino acids. The CDR3 sequence is CASSLDRWGYTF. For the CDR3, the DNA is TGTGCCAGCAGTCTGGATCGCTGGGGCTACACCTTC.

The V gene is TRBV5-4, the J gene TRBJ2-1, with D possibly TRBD2 on 7 matching bases. Trimming cost V 2 bases and J 2 bases, with 11 bases left between them. The CDR3 sequence is 15 residues long. The germline gives CDR1 SGHNT, CDR2 YYREEE (reference sequence). The CDR3 nucleotides read TGTGCCAGCAGCTTTGGGGGGGGCGCCTACAATGAGCAGTTCTTC. Translation: CASSFGGGAYNEQFF.

This clone came up a few times. The J gene is TRBJ1-2, the V gene TRBV29-1; D possibly corresponds to TRBD1 (6 bases). The ends were cut back, 0 bases at V and 6 bases at J, with 14 bases in the middle. The CDR3 sequence is 14 residues long. The germline V gene has CDR1 SQVTM and CDR2 ANQGSEA. CDR3 region: CSVEDMGGVDGYTF. Written as DNA, the CDR3 is TGCAGCGTTGAAGATATGGGGGGCGTGGATGGCTACACCTTC.

The chain is built from TRBV5-1 and TRBJ1-1; 7 positions match TRBD1. The germline gives CDR1 SGHRS, CDR2 YFSETQ. The ends lost 5 bases at V and 4 bases at J; junction bases unmatched: 8. There are 14 residues in the CDR3. The CDR3 region has the DNA TGCGCCAGCAGTTGGGGAGGGGGCGGCACTGAAGCTTTCTTT. Protein sequence: CASSWGGGGTEAFF.

The rearrangement uses TRBV28 and TRBJ1-1, with 7 nucleotides matching TRBD1. This CDR3 is built from 14 residues. The V gene's germline CDR1 is MDHEN and CDR2 SYDVKM. With V trimmed by 8 bases and J by 3 bases, 9 bases remained unmatched. The CDR3, as DNA: TGTGCCAGCGCCATCCAGGGGGGAGACACTGAAGCTTTCTTT. It yields the protein CASAIQGGDTEAFF.

The V gene is TRBV4-1, the J gene TRBJ2-7; D tentatively fits TRBD1 or TRBD2 (5 bases each). The germline CDR1 and CDR2 sequences are MGHRA and YSYEKL. The CDR3 has 16 amino acids. Trimming cost V 3 bases and J 6 bases, with 21 bases left between them. CDR3 protein: CASSHNPGAGPSEQYF. CDR3 DNA sequence: TGCGCCAGCAGCCATAACCCCGGGGCTGGGCCATCCGAGCAGTACTTC.

J is TRBJ1-4 and V is TRBV5-4; D not certain. Trimming took 0 bases from V and 6 from J, leaving 12 bases between them. The V gene's germline CDR1 is SGHNT and CDR2 YYREEE (reference sequence). The CDR3 sequence is 15 residues long. CDR3 sequence (DNA): TGTGCCAGCAGCTTGGCAGGCGTAGCTCATGAAAAACTGTTTTTT. As protein: CASSLAGVAHEKLFF.

This clone came up once. J is TRBJ2-7 and V is TRBV5-6; D assignment may be TRBD1 or TRBD2 (5 bases each). The CDR3 is 13 amino acids. Germline assignment: CDR1 SGHDT and CDR2 YYEEEE. Between the trimmed V and J ends, which lost 6 bases and 2 bases, there was a span of 12 bases. DNA of the CDR3: TGTGCCAGCACCCGAGGGACGGCCTACGAGCAGTACTTC. Translation: CASTRGTAYEQYF.

The chain combines TRBV7-9 with TRBJ1-2; D unclear. V was clipped by 5 bases and J by 1 base, with 26 bases between them. Germline assignment: CDR1 SEHNR and CDR2 FQNEAQ (reference sequence). The CDR3 runs to 19 residues. The CDR3 DNA sequence: TGTGCCAGCAGCCCTGGTGGGTCTCAGATACGCGAAATTAACTATGGCTACACCTTC. This translates into CASSPGGSQIREINYGYTF.

The chain uses TRBV28 and TRBJ2-2; D not resolved. The CDR3 consists of 15 residues. Trimming stripped 7 bases from V and 4 bases from J, with 16 bases between. Germline values: CDR1 MDHEN, CDR2 SYDVKM. CDR3 sequence: CASTPIRASTGELFF. CDR3 DNA sequence: TGTGCCAGCACCCCCATCCGGGCCTCCACCGGGGAGCTGTTTTTT. The full variable domain, with the rest looked up from reference TRBV28 and TRBJ2-2, is DVKVTQSSRYLVKRTGEKVFLECVQDMDHENMFWYRQDPGLGLRLIYFSYDVKMKEKGDIPEGYSVSREKKERFSLILESASTNQTSMYLCASTPIRASTGELFFGEGSRLTVL.

This clone was counted a single time. This chain joins TRBV28 and TRBJ1-4, with D possibly TRBD1 on 6 matching bases. The ends were cut back, 5 bases at V and 1 base at J, with 11 bases in the middle. This CDR3 comprises 15 residues. Per the germline V gene, CDR1 is MDHEN and CDR2 is SYDVKM. This CDR3 reads CASSLEGGTNEKLFF. In nucleotides, the CDR3 is TGTGCCAGCAGTCTAGAGGGGGGAACTAATGAAAAACTGTTTTTT.

The chain carries TRBV29-1 and TRBJ1-2; 9 nucleotides agree with TRBD1. The CDR3 has 14 residues. J was trimmed by 5 bases and V by 3 bases; bases with no gene match: 7. Germline CDR1 and CDR2: SQVTM and ANQGSEA. CDR3 loop: CSVDGTGQGYGYTF. The CDR3 DNA sequence: TGCAGCGTTGACGGGACAGGGCAGGGTTATGGCTACACCTTC.

The chain is built from TRBV27 and TRBJ2-1, with D perhaps TRBD1 or TRBD2 (5 bases each). Looked up from germline, CDR1 is MNHEY and CDR2 is SMNVEV (reference sequence). CDR3 length: 15 amino acids. Between the trimmed V and J ends, which lost 4 bases and 0 bases, there was a span of 10 bases. The DNA for the CDR3 is TGTGCCAGCAGTTGGGACGGTAGCTCCTACAATGAGCAGTTCTTC. Protein sequence: CASSWDGSSYNEQFF.

This clone was recorded once. The V and J genes are TRBV28 and TRBJ1-3; D is perhaps TRBD1 (5 bases). CDR3 size: 16 residues. The germline V gene encodes CDR1 MDHEN and CDR2 SYDVKM. V lost 3 bases and J 3 bases, leaving 15 bases between the germline ends. The CDR3 nucleotides read TGTGCCAGCAGTTTGAGGGTTAGAGGGGTTGGAAACACCATATATTTT. Protein: CASSLRVRGVGNTIYF. Full variable domain (missing parts from reference TRBV28 and TRBJ1-3): DVKVTQSSRYLVKRTGEKVFLECVQDMDHENMFWYRQDPGLGLRLIYFSYDVKMKEKGDIPEGYSVSREKKERFSLILESASTNQTSMYLCASSLRVRGVGNTIYFGEGSWLTVV.

The chain has TRBV19 and TRBJ2-7; D is tentatively TRBD1 or TRBD2 (5 bases each). Germline CDR1 and CDR2: LNHDA and SQIVND (reference sequence). The CDR3 has 17 amino acids. V lost 3 bases, J lost 3 bases, and 21 bases lay in between. CDR3 sequence: CASSMLFRTRGIYEQYF. The CDR3 region has the DNA TGTGCCAGTAGTATGCTATTTCGGACAAGAGGGATCTACGAGCAGTACTTC.

The chain couples TRBV27 to TRBJ1-1, with D unresolved. The CDR3 extends over 13 amino acids. Per the germline V gene, CDR1 is MNHEY and CDR2 is SMNVEV (reference sequence). The V end lost 2 bases, the J end lost 4 bases, and 8 bases lay between the germline ends. CDR3: CASSLSLSTEAFF. The CDR3 region has the DNA TGTGCCAGCAGTTTAAGCCTGAGCACTGAAGCTTTCTTT.

This chain uses TRBV21-1 with TRBJ2-5. The assigned J gene may be wrong: the sequence end matches TRBJ2-7 better. TRBV21-1 is annotated as a pseudogene. The length of the CDR3 is 14 residues. The CDR3 reads CAGGDRIPLYEQYF. CDR3 nucleotide sequence: TGTGCCGGGGGGGACAGAATACCGCTGTACGAGCAGTACTTC.

V is TRBV6-1 and J is TRBJ2-5; D possibly corresponds to TRBD1 (5 bases). The end of the DNA aligns better with TRBJ2-7, so the J call may be wrong. Germline CDR1 MNHNS, CDR2 SASEGT. This CDR3 has 14 amino acids. CDR3 bases: TGTGCCAGCAGTGATCAGGGAAGCTCCTACGAGCAGTACTTC. Its protein product is CASSDQGSSYEQYF.

This clone has only a few counts. The chain employs TRBV19 and TRBJ2-7; D is undetermined. Germline V gene sequence: CDR1 LNHDA, CDR2 SQIVND (reference sequence). The CDR3 is 13 residues long. V lost 3 bases to trimming and J lost 1 base, with 7 bases between them. In DNA form, the CDR3 reads TGTGCCAGTAGTATTTTAATTTCCTACGAGCAGTACTTC. Translation: CASSILISYEQYF. The variable domain in full, completed from reference TRBV19 and TRBJ2-7, reads DGGITQSPKYLFRKEGQNVTLSCEQNLNHDAMYWYRQDPGQGLRLIYYSQIVNDFQKGDIAEGYSVSREKKESFPLTVTSAQKNPTAFYLCASSILISYEQYFGPGTRLTVT.

V usage is TRBV27 and J usage is TRBJ1-5, with TRBD1 as a possible D gene (6 bases). Trimming cost V 3 bases and J 4 bases, with 10 bases left between them. CDR3 size: 14 residues. Germline CDR1 MNHEY, CDR2 SMNVEV (reference sequence). The CDR3 nucleotides are TGTGCCAGCAGTTTGAGGGGGGAGAATCAGCCCCAGCATTTT. As protein: CASSLRGENQPQHF.

The chain joins TRBV2 to TRBJ2-2; 7 nucleotides line up with TRBD2. This CDR3 is built from 15 residues. Germline V gene lookup returns CDR1 SNHLY and CDR2 FYNNEI. V was clipped by 6 bases and J by 2 bases; unmatched bases: 6. The CDR3 is CASRGGAANTGELFF. The CDR3 DNA reads TGTGCCAGCAGGGGAGGGGCCGCCAACACCGGGGAGCTGTTTTTT.

DNA for the CDR3: TGTGCCAGCAGCGTAGAAGGGTCCTACGAGCAGTACTTC. It codes for CASSVEGSYEQYF. The chain recombines TRBV9 with TRBJ2-5; D gene ambiguous. The end of the DNA aligns better with TRBJ2-7, so the J call may be wrong. This CDR3 region has 13 residues. Germline values: CDR1 SGDLS, CDR2 YYNGEE.

This clone occurred a few times. The J gene is TRBJ2-4, the V gene TRBV27; possibly TRBD2 for D (6 bases). Trimming left V 2 bases short and J 7 bases short, with 21 bases between. The germline CDR1 and CDR2 sequences are MNHEY and SMNVEV (reference sequence). CDR3 length: 17 amino acids. CDR3 residues: CASSLLTTGRDSNIQYF. The CDR3 DNA reads as TGTGCCAGCAGTTTACTCACCACCGGACGGGACTCGAACATTCAGTACTTC.

The chain combines TRBV5-1 with TRBJ2-7, with D possibly being TRBD2 (5 bases). The ends were cut back, 6 bases at V and 5 bases at J, with 18 bases in the middle. This CDR3 region has 14 residues. Germline V gene lookup returns CDR1 SGHRS and CDR2 YFSETQ. The CDR3 region has the DNA TGCGCCAGCAACCCCTCGGGGTTCCGGGACGAGCAGTACTTC. Residues: CASNPSGFRDEQYF.

This chain links TRBV28 with TRBJ2-2, with D perhaps TRBD1 (6 bases). Per the germline V gene, CDR1 is MDHEN and CDR2 is SYDVKM. V was cut by 7 bases and J by 2 bases, with 20 bases left in between. This CDR3 region has 17 residues. The CDR3 sequence is CASKGFFSGVNTGELFF. The CDR3 region has the DNA TGTGCCAGCAAAGGGTTTTTTTCAGGGGTTAACACCGGGGAGCTGTTTTTT.

The chain links TRBV5-4 to TRBJ2-1, with D unclear. The CDR3 consists of 15 residues. V was cut by 2 bases and J by 1 base, with 10 bases left in between. CDR1 is SGHNT, CDR2 YYREEE, per germline (reference sequence). The CDR3 sequence: CASSLPRLSYNEQFF. In DNA, the CDR3 is TGTGCCAGCAGCTTACCCCGACTGTCCTACAATGAGCAGTTCTTC.

The chain joins TRBV11-2 to TRBJ2-1; 12 bases line up with TRBD2. V lost 3 bases to trimming and J lost 12 bases; unmatched junction nucleotides: 6. There are 14 residues in the CDR3. Per the germline V gene, CDR1 is SGHAT and CDR2 is FQNNGV. CDR3 in amino acids: CASSLGLAGPGQFF. The CDR3 DNA reads TGTGCCAGCAGCTTGGGACTAGCGGGCCCCGGGCAGTTCTTC.

The rearrangement links TRBV28 to TRBJ1-5; D unresolved. There are 15 residues in the CDR3. The V gene's germline CDR1 is MDHEN and CDR2 SYDVKM. V was clipped by 3 bases and J by 2 bases, with 11 bases between them. The CDR3 sequence is CASSLEGWGNQPQHF. CDR3 bases: TGTGCCAGCAGTTTGGAGGGCTGGGGCAATCAGCCCCAGCATTTT.

The J gene is TRBJ2-1, the V gene TRBV5-4; D is tentatively TRBD1 or TRBD2 (5 bases each). Between the trimmed V and J ends, which lost 4 bases and 3 bases, there was a span of 14 bases. This CDR3 region has 15 residues. Germline V gene lookup returns CDR1 SGHNT and CDR2 YYREEE (reference sequence). The CDR3 protein is CASSPPERGYNEQFF. CDR3 coding DNA: TGTGCCAGCAGCCCCCCGGAGAGGGGCTACAATGAGCAGTTCTTC.

The V and J genes are TRBV28 and TRBJ2-3; 10 nucleotides line up with TRBD1. CDR3 length: 15 amino acids. The V gene's germline CDR1 is MDHEN and CDR2 SYDVKM. The V gene end was trimmed by 3 bases and the J gene end by 1 base; junction bases not matched to a gene: 1. The chain's CDR3 is CASSFGTGGTDTQYF. CDR3 sequence (DNA): TGTGCCAGCAGTTTTGGGACAGGGGGCACAGATACGCAGTATTTT.